What follows are 23 T cell receptor beta chains derived from one specimen sequenced in a study of long-term antiretroviral therapy in people with HIV. Runs used v3.0 of the immunoSEQ assay and were done at survey level. Generated by immunoSEQ multiplex PCR, the TCRdb table keeps only in-frame clones and is missing some. The repertoire holds tens of thousands of clones, roughly 90% seen once, with under 1.3% in the top ten. Here the sequenced sample was unsorted PBMCs, taken 2 years after starting antiretroviral therapy. All receptors derive from a middle-aged man with HIV.

The chain joins TRBV6-6 to TRBJ2-2, with 7 nucleotides matching TRBD2. Germline loops: CDR1 MNHNY, CDR2 SVGAGI (reference sequence). After removal of 0 bases from V and 6 bases from J, the junction contained 7 bases not matched to a gene. The CDR3 runs 16 residues. The CDR3 nucleotides read TGTGCCAGCAGTTACTCCGCGACTAGCTGGGCCGGGGAGCTGTTTTTT. It specifies CASSYSATSWAGELFF.

The chain is built from TRBV11-2 and TRBJ2-1; D is perhaps TRBD1 (6 bases). The germline V and J ends were trimmed by 5 bases and 7 bases, with 15 bases remaining between them. Germline CDR1 and CDR2: SGHAT and FQNNGV. This CDR3 region has 14 residues. CDR3 in DNA: TGTGCCAGCAGCCGGGCATTCAGGGGTAATGAGCAGTTCTTC. Encoded protein: CASSRAFRGNEQFF.

This chain links TRBV11-2 with TRBJ2-3; the match to TRBD2 covers 12 bases. V lost 5 bases to trimming and J lost 4 bases; unmatched junction nucleotides: 10. CDR1 is SGHAT, CDR2 FQNNGV, per germline. There are 17 residues in the CDR3. The CDR3 protein is CASSPRVLAGGADTQYF. The CDR3 nucleotides are TGTGCCAGCAGCCCCCGGGTACTAGCGGGGGGCGCAGATACGCAGTATTTT.

This chain uses TRBV27 with TRBJ2-5, with D possibly being TRBD1 (6 bases). The CDR3 spans 19 residues. Germline V gene data show CDR1 as MNHEY and CDR2 as SMNVEV (reference sequence). The V gene lost 3 bases and the J gene lost 2 bases, with 25 bases spanning the gap. CDR3 loop: CASSFRGGRESKGQETQYF. The CDR3 DNA reads as TGTGCCAGCAGTTTCAGAGGGGGTCGCGAGTCTAAAGGGCAAGAGACCCAGTACTTC.

This clone was seen more than once but under ten times. The chain's CDR3 is CASSLGGLNTEAFF. CDR3 coding DNA: TGTGCCAGCAGCTTAGGCGGACTGAACACTGAAGCTTTCTTT. The chain carries TRBV11-2 and TRBJ1-1, with D unclear. The germline V gene has CDR1 SGHAT and CDR2 FQNNGV. Trimming took 1 base from V and 0 from J, leaving 6 bases between them. The CDR3 totals 14 residues.

The gene calls are TRBV28 and TRBJ2-3, with TRBD1 identical over 10 bases. From germline, CDR1 is MDHEN and CDR2 SYDVKM. CDR3 length: 20 amino acids. Losses at the gene ends were 5 bases for V and 2 bases for J; bases not matched to a gene: 19. CDR3 residues: CASSNLAGTGVSSNTDTQYF. CDR3 in DNA: TGTGCCAGCAGTAACCTCGCCGGGACAGGGGTCTCTAGTAACACAGATACGCAGTATTTT.

The chain couples TRBV9 to TRBJ2-2; D possibly matches TRBD1 or TRBD2 (5 bases each). Germline V lookup: CDR1 SGDLS, CDR2 YYNGEE. The CDR3 length is 13 residues. V shed 7 bases and J shed 2 bases, with 9 bases lying between them. The CDR3 here is CASRDGNTGELFF. The CDR3 DNA sequence: TGTGCCAGCCGGGACGGAAACACCGGGGAGCTGTTTTTT.

The V gene is TRBV4-3, the J gene TRBJ2-2, with D hard to call. The CDR3 contains 16 residues. Germline assignment: CDR1 LGHNA and CDR2 YSLEER. Trimming shortened V by 3 bases and J by 3 bases, and 14 bases separated the two germline ends. CDR3 in amino acids: CASSQALAQHTGELFF. Here the CDR3 DNA reads TGCGCCAGCAGCCAGGCATTGGCACAGCACACCGGGGAGCTGTTTTTT.

The chain links TRBV4-1 to TRBJ2-6; TRBD1 matches at 8 bases. The CDR3 covers 19 residues. Per germline, CDR1 MGHRA and CDR2 YSYEKL. The J segment lost 0 bases and the V segment lost 0 bases, leaving 7 bases of the junction unmatched. CDR3 region: CASSQDWTGLLSGANVLTF. CDR3 sequence (DNA): TGCGCCAGCAGCCAAGATTGGACAGGGTTACTCTCTGGGGCCAACGTCCTGACTTTC.

The rearrangement joins TRBV5-1 to TRBJ2-1; 9 bases match TRBD1. With 4 bases clipped from V and 5 bases from J, the junction kept 1 base outside the gene matches. CDR1 is SGHRS and CDR2 is YFSETQ in the germline V gene. This CDR3 region has 13 residues. CDR3 nucleotides: TGCGCCAGCAGCAGGACAGGGGACAATGAGCAGTTCTTC. Translated: CASSRTGDNEQFF.

The rearrangement joins TRBV11-3 to TRBJ1-5, with D hard to call. V shed 0 bases and J shed 7 bases, with 7 bases lying between them. This CDR3 has 13 amino acids. CDR1 SGHNT and CDR2 YENEEA come from the germline V gene. CDR3 sequence: CASSLDQSQPQHF. DNA of the CDR3: TGTGCCAGCAGCTTAGACCAGAGCCAGCCCCAGCATTTT.

The chain is built from TRBV4-1 and TRBJ1-4, with D hard to call. The CDR3 covers 14 residues. The germline V gene encodes CDR1 MGHRA and CDR2 YSYEKL. V was cut by 0 bases and J by 8 bases, with 10 bases left in between. This CDR3 reads CASSQEEGYEKLFF. CDR3 nucleotides: TGCGCCAGCAGCCAAGAGGAAGGGTACGAAAAACTGTTTTTT.

This chain uses TRBV10-3 with TRBJ1-2, with D possibly being TRBD1 (5 bases). Trimming shortened V by 10 bases and J by 8 bases, and 17 bases separated the two germline ends. Germline V gene lookup returns CDR1 ENHRY and CDR2 SYGVKD. The CDR3 is 12 residues long. The CDR3 spells CATTEDRDGYTF. The DNA for the CDR3 is TGTGCCACTACAGAGGACCGGGACGGCTACACCTTC.

The chain uses TRBV5-1 and TRBJ2-2; D unclear. The CDR3 is made up of 14 amino acids. The ends were cut back, 2 bases at V and 0 bases at J, with 5 bases in the middle. Germline CDR1 SGHRS, CDR2 YFSETQ. CDR3 sequence: CASSFRSNTGELFF. In nucleotides, the CDR3 is TGCGCCAGCAGCTTTCGGTCGAACACCGGGGAGCTGTTTTTT. Full variable domain (remainder filled in from reference TRBV5-1 and TRBJ2-2): KAGVTQTPRYLIKTRGQQVTLSCSPISGHRSVSWYQQTPGQGLQFLFEYFSETQRNKGNFPGRFSGRQFSNSRSEMNVSTLELGDSALYLCASSFRSNTGELFFGEGSRLTVL.

The chain uses TRBV7-2 and TRBJ2-7; D remains ambiguous. The V gene lost 1 base and the J gene lost 4 bases, with 17 bases spanning the gap. The germline V gene encodes CDR1 SGHTA and CDR2 FQGNSA. CDR3 size: 16 residues. As DNA, the CDR3 is TGTGCCAGCAGCTTAGGGTCGACGGGCCCCTTGTACGAGCAGTACTTC. Its protein product is CASSLGSTGPLYEQYF.

J is TRBJ1-3 and V is TRBV27; D unresolved. The V gene's germline CDR1 is MNHEY and CDR2 SMNVEV (reference sequence). Trimming removed 4 bases at V and 1 base at J, with 23 bases between. CDR3 length: 19 amino acids. The CDR3 sequence: CASSSLGNRGSESGNTIYF. The CDR3, as DNA: TGTGCCAGCAGTTCTCTAGGGAATAGAGGGAGTGAGTCTGGAAACACCATATATTTT.

The J gene is TRBJ1-1, the V gene TRBV28, with D uncertain. The CDR3 contains 12 residues. Deletions cut 6 bases from V and 1 base from J, with 6 bases between. CDR1 MDHEN and CDR2 SYDVKM come from the germline V gene. The CDR3 bases are TGTGCCAGCAGGGCAGGGAACACTGAAGCTTTCTTT. It yields the protein CASRAGNTEAFF. Based on the CDR3 plus reference TRBV28 and TRBJ1-1, the full variable domain is DVKVTQSSRYLVKRTGEKVFLECVQDMDHENMFWYRQDPGLGLRLIYFSYDVKMKEKGDIPEGYSVSREKKERFSLILESASTNQTSMYLCASRAGNTEAFFGQGTRLTVV.

The rearrangement uses TRBV7-3 and TRBJ1-6, with D unresolved. Trimming removed 0 bases from V and 8 bases from J, with 5 bases in between. The CDR3 covers 13 residues. CDR1 is SGHTA and CDR2 is FQGTGA in the germline V gene. The CDR3 region is CASSLTRDSPLHF. Written as DNA, the CDR3 is TGTGCCAGCAGCTTAACAAGAGATTCACCCCTCCACTTT.

This chain joins TRBV6-1 and TRBJ1-2, with 9 bases that match TRBD1. Germline trimming cut 0 bases from V and 8 bases from J; bases unmatched to any gene: 7. Looked up from germline, CDR1 is MNHNS and CDR2 is SASEGT. This CDR3 has 15 residues. The CDR3 sequence is CASSEARTGVRGYTF. The DNA of the CDR3 is TGTGCCAGCAGTGAAGCGAGGACAGGGGTCAGAGGCTACACCTTC.

The chain carries TRBV5-1 and TRBJ2-3, with 12 bases lining up with TRBD2. Germline V gives CDR1 SGHRS, CDR2 YFSETQ. J gave up 3 bases and V 0 bases, and 2 bases lay outside the gene matches. There are 16 residues in the CDR3. As DNA, the CDR3 is TGCGCCAGCAGCTTGGGACTAGCGGGAGTAACAGATACGCAGTATTTT. Residues: CASSLGLAGVTDTQYF. Looking up the rest from reference TRBV5-1 and TRBJ2-3 gives the full variable domain: KAGVTQTPRYLIKTRGQQVTLSCSPISGHRSVSWYQQTPGQGLQFLFEYFSETQRNKGNFPGRFSGRQFSNSRSEMNVSTLELGDSALYLCASSLGLAGVTDTQYFGPGTRLTVL.

The rearrangement uses TRBV30 and TRBJ2-7; 7 bases match TRBD1. V lost 2 bases to trimming and J lost 3 bases; unmatched junction nucleotides: 1. CDR1 is GTSNPN and CDR2 is SVGIG in the germline V gene (reference sequence). The CDR3 contains 12 residues. The CDR3 DNA reads as TGTGCCTGGAGTAGGGACAGCTACGAGCAGTACTTC. The encoded protein is CAWSRDSYEQYF.

This rearrangement joins TRBV5-1 to TRBJ2-1; 8 nucleotides match TRBD1. There are 15 residues in the CDR3. The germline V gene has CDR1 SGHRS and CDR2 YFSETQ. V lost 2 bases, J lost 2 bases, and 3 bases stayed unmatched. The CDR3 loop reads CASSFRDRTYNEQFF. The CDR3 DNA reads TGCGCCAGCAGCTTCCGGGACAGGACCTACAATGAGCAGTTCTTC.

The chain joins TRBV9 to TRBJ2-1, with 9 bases fitting TRBD2. The germline V gene encodes CDR1 SGDLS and CDR2 YYNGEE. The length of the CDR3 is 15 residues. The trim removed 3 bases at V and 8 bases at J, leaving 9 bases unmatched. The chain's CDR3 is CASSAPAGGPYEQFF. The CDR3 coding sequence is TGTGCCAGCAGCGCCCCGGCGGGGGGGCCTTATGAGCAGTTCTTC.